Below, 22 T cell receptor beta chains from the same sample are listed, as sequenced in a study of early T cells in non-severe SARS-CoV-2 infection (dated by TCRdb to the early 2020s). The protocol used for the library was 5' RACE. Data came from a NextSeq 500. TCRdb cleaned the public reads at Q25 with fastp, built clones with MiXCR and kept in-frame beta chains. Every distinct CDR3 protein forms one entry, paired with its most common genes and DNA. The sample table contains 45,000 to 55,000 distinct CDR3 sequences; only one count was recorded for roughly 6% of them. The ten biggest clones cover about 2.7% of the sample. The source material was whole blood, sampled at baseline. The receptors derive from an adult who was a healthcare worker with PCR-confirmed SARS-CoV-2 infection or an uninfected control (not recorded which).

The genes are TRBV6-2 or TRBV6-3 and TRBJ2-7; no clear D gene. V was trimmed by 5 bases and J by 7 bases, leaving 15 bases between them. This CDR3 region has 13 residues. The V gene's germline CDR1 is MNHEY and CDR2 SVGEGT. The CDR3 DNA reads TGTGCCAGCAGTGTGGACGGGTCAAAAGAGCAGTACTTC. This encodes CASSVDGSKEQYF.

This clonotype has a handful of counts. V and J are TRBV19 and TRBJ2-7; D not certain. V was pared by 5 bases and J by 0 bases, with 14 bases between. The CDR3 runs to 15 residues. Germline V gene lookup returns CDR1 LNHDA and CDR2 SQIVND (reference sequence). CDR3 in amino acids: CASSWAAKSSYEQYF. Written as DNA, the CDR3 is TGTGCCAGTAGTTGGGCAGCGAAGAGCTCCTACGAGCAGTACTTC. The full variable domain, rest sourced from reference TRBV19 and TRBJ2-7, is DGGITQSPKYLFRKEGQNVTLSCEQNLNHDAMYWYRQDPGQGLRLIYYSQIVNDFQKGDIAEGYSVSREKKESFPLTVTSAQKNPTAFYLCASSWAAKSSYEQYFGPGTRLTVT.

This chain uses TRBV9 with TRBJ2-3; 11 nucleotides line up with TRBD2. This CDR3 is built from 17 residues. V dropped 3 bases and J dropped 5; count of bases not matched to a gene: 11. Per the germline V gene, CDR1 is SGDLS and CDR2 is YYNGEE. The CDR3 DNA reads as TGTGCCAGCAGCGCTCAAGCTAGCGGGGGGACCTTAGATACGCAGTATTTT. This codes for CASSAQASGGTLDTQYF.

This clonotype appeared many times. The rearrangement joins TRBV29-1 to TRBJ2-7, with D unresolved. The CDR3 loop spans 11 amino acids. The germline V and J ends were trimmed by 4 bases and 2 bases, with 6 bases remaining between them. Per germline, CDR1 SQVTM and CDR2 ANQGSEA. This chain's CDR3 is CSVVWAYEQYF. CDR3 nucleotides: TGCAGCGTTGTATGGGCCTACGAGCAGTACTTC.

This clonotype has a count of ten or more. V is TRBV12-3 or TRBV12-4 and J is TRBJ2-1, with 9 bases identical to TRBD2. V trimming: 3 bases; J trimming: 10 bases; junction bases outside the gene matches: 16. There are 17 residues in the CDR3. CDR3 DNA: TGTGCCAGCAGTTTTTTCGGCGGGGGGGCCCGGAGAGACGAGCAGTTCTTC. This gives the protein CASSFFGGGARRDEQFF.

This clonotype was seen only a few times. The chain uses TRBV3-1 and TRBJ2-2, with a possible D match to TRBD2 (6 bases). The ends were cut back, 2 bases at V and 2 bases at J, with 15 bases in the middle. CDR3 length: 17 amino acids. Germline loops: CDR1 LGHDT, CDR2 YNNKEL (reference sequence). CDR3 amino acids: CASSQYGSIFNTGELFF. The CDR3 nucleotides are TGTGCCAGCAGCCAATACGGGAGCATTTTTAACACCGGGGAGCTGTTTTTT.

This clonotype was counted at least ten times. The chain couples TRBV5-1 to TRBJ2-2, with D maybe TRBD1 (5 bases). The CDR3 runs to 16 residues. Trimming took off 3 bases at V and 4 bases at J, with 16 bases between the two ends. CDR1 is SGHRS and CDR2 is YFSETQ in the germline V gene. The CDR3 sequence is CASSSSAQGTTGELFF. The CDR3 DNA reads TGCGCCAGCAGCTCGTCCGCCCAGGGTACCACCGGGGAGCTGTTTTTT.

The chain couples TRBV7-9 to TRBJ1-1; D remains unclear. Germline CDR1 SEHNR, CDR2 FQNEAQ (reference sequence). This CDR3 has 15 amino acids. V lost 6 bases and J 0 bases, leaving 14 bases between the germline ends. For the CDR3, the DNA is TGTGCCAGCAGTTCCCACGCAGAAATGAACACTGAAGCTTTCTTT. It codes for CASSSHAEMNTEAFF.

This clonotype showed up just a few times. This chain links TRBV5-1 with TRBJ2-7; D gene uncertain. This CDR3 comprises 12 residues. V dropped 4 bases and J dropped 4 bases, with 9 bases sitting between them. Germline values: CDR1 SGHRS, CDR2 YFSETQ. This CDR3 is CASSTDGYEQYF. The DNA of the CDR3 is TGCGCCAGCAGCACGGACGGTTACGAGCAGTACTTC. The full variable domain, completed using reference TRBV5-1 and TRBJ2-7, is KAGVTQTPRYLIKTRGQQVTLSCSPISGHRSVSWYQQTPGQGLQFLFEYFSETQRNKGNFPGRFSGRQFSNSRSEMNVSTLELGDSALYLCASSTDGYEQYFGPGTRLTVT.

This clonotype was found a few times. J is TRBJ2-7 and V is TRBV12-3 or TRBV12-4, with 9 bases aligning to TRBD2. This CDR3 spans 16 amino acids. J lost 6 bases, V lost 6 bases, and 15 bases had no gene match. CDR3 sequence (DNA): TGTGCCAGCAGACCGGGGGCGGGGGGGCGTCAGCGCGAGCAGTACTTC. Translated: CASRPGAGGRQREQYF.

This clonotype has ten or more counts. At one end the junction does not follow the germline gene, possibly because of a read error. The chain recombines TRBV4-2 with TRBJ1-3; weak D call: TRBD1 (6 bases). This CDR3 region has 15 residues. Germline V gives CDR1 LGHNA, CDR2 YNFKEQ. This CDR3 is CASSLGQSSENTIYF. As DNA, the CDR3 is TGTGCCAGCAGCCTAGGACAGAGCTCTGAAAACACCATATATTTT.

The chain couples TRBV18 to TRBJ1-2; the D is unclear. Trimming shortened V by 3 bases and J by 1 base, and 12 bases separated the two germline ends. CDR3 size: 15 residues. In germline, CDR1 is KGHSH, CDR2 LQKENI. The CDR3 here is CASSPPVRSNYGYTF. In DNA, the CDR3 is TGTGCCAGCTCACCTCCCGTCCGGAGTAACTATGGCTACACCTTC.

Ten or more counts support this clonotype. The CDR3 spells CASSLAIGDTQYF. CDR3 DNA sequence: TGCGCCAGCAGCTTGGCCATTGGAGATACGCAGTATTTT. The chain has TRBV5-1 and TRBJ2-3; D remains unclear. The germline CDR1 and CDR2 sequences are SGHRS and YFSETQ. The CDR3 runs to 13 residues. The V and J ends lost 0 bases and 5 bases respectively, with 7 bases between them.

V usage is TRBV15 and J usage is TRBJ2-1, with D unclear. The V gene's germline CDR1 is LNHNV and CDR2 YYDKDF (reference sequence). This CDR3 region has 15 residues. Trimming removed 1 base at V and 0 bases at J, with 7 bases between. The CDR3 reads CATSRARSSYNEQFF. CDR3 nucleotide sequence: TGTGCCACCAGCAGAGCCAGAAGCTCCTACAATGAGCAGTTCTTC.

This clonotype was detected ten times or more. This chain joins TRBV30 and TRBJ2-7; D possibly corresponds to TRBD1 (6 bases). V was trimmed by 3 bases and J by 7 bases, leaving 13 bases between them. The CDR3 runs to 12 residues. The germline V gene encodes CDR1 GTSNPN and CDR2 SVGIG (reference sequence). Written as DNA, the CDR3 is TGTGCCTGGAGCAGGGGTGCGCGGGAGCAGTACTTC. Its protein product is CAWSRGAREQYF.

This clonotype appeared a few times. The V and J genes are TRBV11-3 and TRBJ1-6, with 8 bases identical to TRBD1. V was pared by 4 bases and J by 3 bases, with 5 bases of the junction left unmatched. The CDR3 contains 16 residues. From germline, CDR1 is SGHNT and CDR2 YENEEA. The CDR3 nucleotides are TGTGCCAGCAGCTCCGAGGGACAGGACTATAATTCACCCCTCCACTTT. The encoded protein is CASSSEGQDYNSPLHF. Complete variable domain (other parts from reference TRBV11-3 and TRBJ1-6): EAGVVQSPRYKIIEKKQPVAFWCNPISGHNTLYWYLQNLGQGPELLIRYENEEAVDDSQLPKDRFSAERLKGVDSTLKIQPAELGDSAVYLCASSSEGQDYNSPLHFGNGTRLTVT.

This clonotype was detected ten times or more. The chain carries TRBV6-6 and TRBJ1-4; a possible D gene is TRBD1 (5 bases). The V end lost 6 bases, the J end lost 0 bases, and 17 bases lay between the germline ends. CDR1 is MNHNY and CDR2 is SVGAGI in the germline V gene (reference sequence). The CDR3 length is 17 residues. The CDR3 spells CASSLGPSGATNEKLFF. In DNA, the CDR3 is TGTGCCAGCAGCTTAGGGCCTTCGGGGGCAACTAATGAAAAACTGTTTTTT.

This clonotype was found many times. The chain recombines TRBV20-1 with TRBJ2-3; D perhaps matches TRBD1 (5 bases). V lost 3 bases, J lost 6 bases, and 13 bases lay in between. CDR1 and CDR2 (germline): DFQATT, SNEGSKA (reference sequence). The CDR3 extends over 13 amino acids. CDR3 residues: CSASGYQGDTQYF. The CDR3 nucleotides read TGCAGTGCTAGCGGGTACCAGGGTGATACGCAGTATTTT.

Ten or more counts support this clonotype. CDR3 DNA sequence: TGTGCCAGCAGCTACCTAACACGCGATGAGCAGTTCTTC. Translated, it gives CASSYLTRDEQFF. The rearrangement joins TRBV11-2 to TRBJ2-1; unclear D gene. The CDR3 has 13 residues. Trimming removed 4 bases at V and 8 bases at J, with 12 bases between. Germline-derived CDR1 and CDR2 are SGHAT and FQNNGV.

This rearrangement joins TRBV7-9 to TRBJ2-3; the D gene could be TRBD1 or TRBD2 (5 bases each). The germline V and J ends were trimmed by 5 bases and 7 bases, with 19 bases remaining between them. Per the germline V gene, CDR1 is SEHNR and CDR2 is FQNEAQ (reference sequence). The CDR3 runs to 15 residues. For the CDR3, the DNA is TGTGCCAGCAGCCCGGGACCCGCAGGTGCGAATACGCAGTATTTT. Protein product: CASSPGPAGANTQYF. Using reference TRBV7-9 and TRBJ2-3 for the parts outside the CDR3, the full variable domain is DTGVSQNPRHKITKRGQNVTFRCDPISEHNRLYWYRQTLGQGPEFLTYFQNEAQLEKSRLLSDRFSAERPKGSFSTLEIQRTEQGDSAMYLCASSPGPAGANTQYFGPGTRLTVL.

This clonotype occurred many times. The chain uses TRBV6-4 and TRBJ2-3, with 10 bases that match TRBD2. Germline CDR1 MRHNA, CDR2 SNTAGT. V shed 3 bases and J 1 base; nucleotides not matched to a gene: 1. The CDR3 extends over 15 amino acids. The CDR3 DNA is TGTGCCAGCAGTGAAACTAGCGGGGGCACAGATACGCAGTATTTT. Its protein product is CASSETSGGTDTQYF.

This clonotype was observed many times. This rearrangement joins TRBV9 to TRBJ2-7; 7 bases agree with TRBD2. The trim removed 2 bases at V and 6 bases at J, leaving 8 bases unmatched. Per the germline V gene, CDR1 is SGDLS and CDR2 is YYNGEE. The CDR3 is 14 residues long. The CDR3 nucleotides are TGTGCCAGCAGCGTCAGCGGGAATGGGGTCGAGCAGTACTTC. This codes for CASSVSGNGVEQYF.